This TCR beta chain was sequenced for a study of T-cell reconstitution after alpha-beta-depleted transplantation in children. Germline lookup yields CDR1 SGHRS and CDR2 YFSETQ. Trimming removed 1 base from V and 6 bases from J, with 20 bases in between. This CDR3 has 17 residues. It was with unique molecular identifiers that the TCRbeta library was prepared. MiXCR, run by TCRdb on the PCR reads, gives a single entry per CDR3 protein. The table lists some 110,000 distinct CDR3 sequences, 10% to 13% of them singletons. The sample holds many counts of this clonotype. The sample was PBMCs, taken before TCRalphabeta/CD19-depleted stem cell transplant. The sequence came from a boy between 2 and 10 years old with acute lymphoblastic leukemia, due to receive a stem cell transplant. This chain uses TRBV5-1 with TRBJ2-4; unclear D gene. CDR3 residues: CASSLSTLELSGNIQYF. The CDR3 nucleotides are TGCGCCAGCAGCTTGTCAACTTTAGAATTATCGGGAAACATTCAGTACTTC.